Listed below are T cell receptor delta chains from one sample, sequenced in a study of gamma-delta T cells after stem cell transplantation. TCRdb called clones anew from the RT-PCR reads with CATT. Here the sample spans 1,500 to 2,000 delta-chain clones, around half being singletons. The sequenced sample consisted of gamma-delta T cells. Receptors were obtained from a human donor. It is not recorded whose cells these are; they may come from a transplant donor. Each CDR3 is given with its conserved first and last residue. The order of the fields is V gene, J gene, D gene, clone size, CDR3 protein, CDR3 DNA. The D gene is left open where the match is weak. Clone size is not always given. Where it is, it says once, few, many or a class for expanded clones.

v_gene: TRDV2; j_gene: TRDJ1; d_gene: TRDD3; abundance: large; CDR3aa: CACDRLGDVGGYTDKLIF; CDR3nt: TGTGCCTGTGACAGACTGGGGGATGTCGGGGGGTACACCGATAAACTCATCTTT
v_gene: TRDV2; j_gene: TRDJ1; d_gene: -; abundance: few; CDR3aa: CACDTVQRDNTDKLIF; CDR3nt: TGTGCCTGTGACACCGTACAACGGGATAACACCGATAAACTCATCTTT
v_gene: TRDV2; j_gene: TRDJ1; d_gene: TRDD3; abundance: -; CDR3aa: CACDTILGADKLIF; CDR3nt: TGTGCCTGTGACACGATACTGGGGGCCGATAAACTCATCTTC
v_gene: TRDV2; j_gene: TRDJ1; d_gene: -; abundance: -; CDR3aa: CACDTADTSYRYTTDKLIF; CDR3nt: TGTGCCTGTGACACCGCGGATACGTCCTACCGATATACCACCGATAAACTCATCTTT
v_gene: TRDV2; j_gene: TRDJ1; d_gene: TRDD3; abundance: few; CDR3aa: CACDPLLGVPYTDKLIF; CDR3nt: TGTGCCTGTGACCCCCTACTGGGGGTCCCGTACACCGATAAACTCATCTTT
v_gene: TRDV2; j_gene: TRDJ1; d_gene: -; abundance: -; CDR3aa: CACDPVGNTDDKLIF; CDR3nt: TGTGCCTGTGACCCGGTGGGGAATACGGACGATAAACTCATCTTT
v_gene: TRDV2; j_gene: TRDJ1; d_gene: TRDD3; abundance: few; CDR3aa: CACDTVATGGSFTDKLIF; CDR3nt: TGTGCCTGTGACACCGTGGCTACTGGGGGTTCTTTCACCGATAAACTCATCTTT
v_gene: TRDV2; j_gene: TRDJ1; d_gene: TRDD3; abundance: -; CDR3aa: CACDILLPKWGTGGTTDKLIF; CDR3nt: TGTGCCTGTGACATACTTCTTCCTAAGTGGGGTACTGGGGGAACGACCGATAAACTCATCTTT
v_gene: TRDV2; j_gene: TRDJ1; d_gene: TRDD3; abundance: -; CDR3aa: CACDILGVDGGTDKLIF; CDR3nt: TGTGCCTGTGACATACTGGGGGTCGATGGGGGCACCGATAAACTCATCTTT
v_gene: TRDV2; j_gene: TRDJ1; d_gene: -; abundance: once; CDR3aa: CACEPLGPGTDKLIF; CDR3nt: TGTGCCTGTGAGCCCCTGGGCCCCGGGACCGATAAACTCATCTTT
v_gene: TRDV2; j_gene: TRDJ3; d_gene: TRDD3; abundance: once; CDR3aa: CACDATVLGDLKRSSWDTRQMFF; CDR3nt: TGTGCCTGTGACGCGACCGTACTGGGGGATTTGAAGAGGAGCTCCTGGGACACCCGACAGATGTTTTTC
v_gene: TRDV2; j_gene: TRDJ1; d_gene: -; abundance: -; CDR3aa: CACDATRPSYRSEYDTDKLIF; CDR3nt: TGTGCCTGTGACGCCACCAGGCCTTCATACAGGTCGGAATACGACACCGATAAACTCATCTTT
v_gene: TRDV2; j_gene: TRDJ1; d_gene: -; abundance: -; CDR3aa: CACDAVGGTTDKLIF; CDR3nt: TGTGCCTGTGACGCCGTGGGGGGGACCACCGATAAACTCATCTTT
v_gene: TRDV2; j_gene: TRDJ1; d_gene: -; abundance: -; CDR3aa: CACDTAGFSRDKLIF; CDR3nt: TGTGCCTGTGACACCGCGGGATTTAGTAGGGATAAACTCATCTTT
v_gene: TRDV2; j_gene: TRDJ1; d_gene: TRDD3; abundance: -; CDR3aa: CACDTLGGYTDKLIF; CDR3nt: TGTGCCTGTGACACGCTGGGGGGCTACACCGATAAACTCATCTTT
v_gene: TRDV2; j_gene: TRDJ1; d_gene: TRDD3; abundance: -; CDR3aa: CACDTLGEYTDKLIF; CDR3nt: TGTGCCTGTGACACCTTGGGGGAGTACACCGATAAACTCATCTTT
v_gene: TRDV2; j_gene: TRDJ3; d_gene: -; abundance: -; CDR3aa: CACDTWGVTGSWDTRQMFF; CDR3nt: TGTGCCTGTGACACCTGGGGGGTCACGGGCTCCTGGGACACCCGACAGATGTTTTTC
v_gene: TRDV2; j_gene: TRDJ3; d_gene: TRDD3; abundance: -; CDR3aa: CACDTVVGDTTSWDTRQMFF; CDR3nt: TGTGCCTGTGACACCGTGGTGGGGGATACGACCTCCTGGGACACCCGACAGATGTTTTTC
v_gene: TRDV2; j_gene: TRDJ1; d_gene: -; abundance: -; CDR3aa: CACDTVSPPQPIPYTDKLIF; CDR3nt: TGTGCCTGTGACACCGTATCCCCTCCTCAACCTATACCATACACCGATAAACTCATCTTT
v_gene: TRDV2; j_gene: TRDJ1; d_gene: TRDD3; abundance: -; CDR3aa: CACLPLGDRKADKLIF; CDR3nt: TGTGCCTGCCTTCCACTGGGGGATAGAAAGGCCGATAAACTCATCTTT
v_gene: TRDV2; j_gene: TRDJ1; d_gene: -; abundance: -; CDR3aa: CARDTMLLLGDPHRPDKLIF; CDR3nt: TGTGCCCGTGACACAATGCTGCTCTTAGGGGATCCGCACCGGCCCGATAAACTCATCTTT
v_gene: TRDV2; j_gene: TRDJ1; d_gene: TRDD3; abundance: few; CDR3aa: CACDTVLGDTGYTDKLIF; CDR3nt: TGTGCCTGTGACACCGTACTGGGGGATACAGGATACACCGATAAACTCATCTTT
v_gene: TRDV2; j_gene: TRDJ1; d_gene: TRDD3; abundance: -; CDR3aa: CACDAILGDRTDKLIF; CDR3nt: TGTGCCTGTGACGCCATACTGGGGGATCGTACCGATAAACTCATCTTT
v_gene: TRDV2; j_gene: TRDJ3; d_gene: TRDD3; abundance: few; CDR3aa: CACDPLLGDRSSWDTRQMFF; CDR3nt: TGTGCCTGTGACCCCCTTCTGGGGGATCGGAGCTCCTGGGACACCCGACAGATGTTTTTC
v_gene: TRDV2; j_gene: TRDJ1; d_gene: TRDD3; abundance: -; CDR3aa: CACDTVRGIHKVGEETDKLIF; CDR3nt: TGTGCCTGTGACACCGTGAGGGGGATACATAAAGTCGGTGAGGAAACCGATAAACTCATCTTT
v_gene: TRDV2; j_gene: TRDJ1; d_gene: TRDD3; abundance: -; CDR3aa: CACEPLLGDTPYDTDKLIF; CDR3nt: TGTGCCTGTGAACCTTTACTGGGGGATACCCCGTACGACACCGATAAACTCATCTTT
v_gene: TRDV2; j_gene: TRDJ3; d_gene: TRDD3; abundance: -; CDR3aa: CACDTALGDTSSSWDTRQMFF; CDR3nt: TGTGCCTGTGACACCGCACTGGGGGATACGTCCAGCTCCTGGGACACCCGACAGATGTTTTTC
v_gene: TRDV2; j_gene: TRDJ1; d_gene: TRDD3; abundance: few; CDR3aa: CACDNLGVTATTDKLIF; CDR3nt: TGTGCCTGTGACAACCTGGGGGTCACGGCGACCACCGATAAACTCATCTTT
v_gene: TRDV2; j_gene: TRDJ3; d_gene: TRDD3; abundance: -; CDR3aa: CACDLLGASSWDTRQMFF; CDR3nt: TGTGCCTGTGACTTACTGGGGGCCAGCTCCTGGGACACCCGACAGATGTTTTTC
v_gene: TRDV2; j_gene: TRDJ1; d_gene: -; abundance: -; CDR3aa: CACDSLYHKPGGTYADKLIF; CDR3nt: TGTGCCTGTGACAGCCTCTATCATAAGCCGGGGGGCACGTACGCCGATAAACTCATCTTT
v_gene: TRDV2; j_gene: TRDJ1; d_gene: TRDD3; abundance: large; CDR3aa: CACDPVLGARYTDKLIF; CDR3nt: TGTGCCTGTGACCCCGTACTGGGGGCTAGGTACACCGATAAACTCATCTTT
v_gene: TRDV2; j_gene: TRDJ3; d_gene: -; abundance: -; CDR3aa: CACDTAHRSSWDTRQMFF; CDR3nt: TGTGCCTGTGACACCGCCCACCGAAGCTCCTGGGACACCCGACAGATGTTTTTC
v_gene: TRDV2; j_gene: TRDJ2; d_gene: TRDD3; abundance: -; CDR3aa: CACDTVEGLVLGETLTAQLFF; CDR3nt: TGTGCCTGTGACACCGTGGAGGGTCTAGTACTGGGGGAGACTTTGACAGCACAACTCTTCTTT
v_gene: TRDV2; j_gene: TRDJ1; d_gene: TRDD3; abundance: few; CDR3aa: CACDLLGDTVTDKLIF; CDR3nt: TGTGCCTGTGACTTACTGGGGGATACGGTGACCGATAAACTCATCTTT
v_gene: TRDV2; j_gene: TRDJ1; d_gene: TRDD3; abundance: -; CDR3aa: CACDNVGPSYNGGYANTDKPIF; CDR3nt: TGTGCCTGTGATAACGTAGGGCCTAGTTATAATGGGGGATACGCAAACACCGATAAACCCATCTTT
v_gene: TRDV2; j_gene: TRDJ3; d_gene: TRDD3; abundance: -; CDR3aa: CACDTAGTGGYGSSWDTRQMFF; CDR3nt: TGTGCCTGTGACACCGCCGGTACTGGGGGATACGGCAGCTCCTGGGACACCCGACAGATGTTTTTC
v_gene: TRDV2; j_gene: TRDJ1; d_gene: TRDD3; abundance: -; CDR3aa: CACERLGDSSDKLIF; CDR3nt: TGTGCCTGTGAACGACTGGGGGATAGTTCCGATAAACTCATCTTT
v_gene: TRDV2; j_gene: TRDJ1; d_gene: TRDD3; abundance: -; CDR3aa: CACDTWGNNDKLIF; CDR3nt: TGTGCCTGTGACACCTGGGGGAACAACGATAAACTCATCTTT
v_gene: TRDV2; j_gene: TRDJ3; d_gene: TRDD3; abundance: few; CDR3aa: CACDKGDMSSWDTRQMFF; CDR3nt: TGTGCCTGTGACAAGGGGGATATGAGCTCCTGGGACACCCGACAGATGTTTTTC
v_gene: TRDV2; j_gene: TRDJ1; d_gene: TRDD3; abundance: -; CDR3aa: CACDPLGDQHTDKLIF; CDR3nt: TGTGCCTGTGACCCCCTGGGGGATCAGCACACCGATAAACTCATCTTT
v_gene: TRDV2; j_gene: TRDJ1; d_gene: TRDD3; abundance: -; CDR3aa: CACDTVGGGYVPDKLIF; CDR3nt: TGTGCCTGTGACACCGTCGGTGGGGGATACGTCCCCGATAAACTCATCTTT
v_gene: TRDV2; j_gene: TRDJ3; d_gene: TRDD3; abundance: -; CDR3aa: CACDTGGPSSWDTRQMFF; CDR3nt: TGTGCCTGTGACACTGGGGGACCCAGCTCCTGGGACACCCGACAGATGTTTTTC
v_gene: TRDV2; j_gene: TRDJ3; d_gene: TRDD3; abundance: -; CDR3aa: CACDTGWWGIRVIVWDTRQMFF; CDR3nt: TGTGCCTGTGACACAGGTTGGTGGGGGATACGCGTAATAGTCTGGGACACCCGACAGATGTTTTTC
v_gene: TRDV2; j_gene: TRDJ1; d_gene: TRDD3; abundance: -; CDR3aa: CACDSLLGAALTDKLIF; CDR3nt: TGTGCCTGTGACAGTTTACTGGGGGCCGCGCTCACCGATAAACTCATCTTT
v_gene: TRDV2; j_gene: TRDJ3; d_gene: TRDD3; abundance: few; CDR3aa: CACDTAGIPSSWDTRQMFF; CDR3nt: TGTGCCTGTGACACGGCCGGGATACCCAGCTCCTGGGACACCCGACAGATGTTTTTC
v_gene: TRDV2; j_gene: TRDJ1; d_gene: TRDD3; abundance: -; CDR3aa: CACDTLGDTGRVDKLIF; CDR3nt: TGTGCCTGTGACACCCTGGGGGATACGGGGAGAGTTGATAAACTCATCTTT
v_gene: TRDV2; j_gene: TRDJ1; d_gene: TRDD3; abundance: -; CDR3aa: CACDSMLVLGDTHTDKPIF; CDR3nt: TGTGCCTGTGACTCCATGCTTGTACTGGGGGATACCCACACCGATAAACCCATCTTT